The clone carrying this T cell receptor (beta chain) was recorded many times. This sample was included in a study of T cells in Graves' hyperthyroidism and ophthalmopathy. RNA transcripts provided the source from which TCR beta CDR3 regions were amplified. During a first-round RT-PCR of the TCR CDR3, the HTBI primer set was used. TCRdb passed the multiplex PCR reads through MiXCR, listing each CDR3 protein once. The sample lists about 250,000 distinct CDR3 sequences; approximately 14% were seen once. CDR1 and CDR2 (germline): SGHAT, FQDESV (reference sequence). The CDR3 is 16 residues long. Deletions cut 6 bases from V and 4 bases from J, with 21 bases between.

The chain is built from TRBV11-1 and TRBJ1-1; unclear D gene. Sequencing input: blood. The sequence came from a woman between 50 and 59 years old with Graves' hyperthyroidism that later progressed to Graves' ophthalmopathy. The chain's CDR3 is CASSRLGVGKGTEAFF. The CDR3 nucleotides are TGTGCCAGCAGTCGTTTAGGAGTGGGGAAAGGCACTGAAGCTTTCTTT.